The next 31 T cell receptor beta chains were all read from a single sample in a study of T cells in Graves' hyperthyroidism and ophthalmopathy. TCR beta CDR3 region amplification was performed from RNA transcripts. TCR CDR3 underwent first-round RT-PCR with the HTBI primer set. TCRdb re-called the multiplex PCR reads with MiXCR, one entry per CDR3 protein. This table has about 300,000 distinct CDR3 sequences, about an eighth appearing once. The sample was blood. These receptors all stem from a woman aged 30 to 39 with Graves' hyperthyroidism that later progressed to Graves' ophthalmopathy.

There are many counts of this clonotype. CDR3 sequence: CASSFQREWDTQYF. CDR3 nucleotides: TGTGCCAGCAGCTTCCAGCGGGAGTGGGATACGCAGTATTTT. The chain couples TRBV5-5 to TRBJ2-3; 8 bases agree with TRBD2. The CDR3 extends over 14 amino acids. Germline-derived CDR1 and CDR2 are SGHKS and YYEKEE (reference sequence). The trim removed 2 bases at V and 6 bases at J, leaving 5 bases unmatched.

The sample holds a few counts of this clonotype. The gene calls are TRBV6-6 and TRBJ2-2, with 8 bases fitting TRBD2. Germline values: CDR1 MNHNY, CDR2 SVGAGI (reference sequence). With V trimmed by 2 bases and J by 6 bases, 5 bases remained unmatched. CDR3 length equals 15 residues. DNA of the CDR3: TGTGCCAGCAGTTACCACGCGGGAGGATCCGGGGAGCTGTTTTTT. Its translation is CASSYHAGGSGELFF.

This clonotype has ten or more counts. The chain combines TRBV7-2 with TRBJ2-1; D not resolved. V shed 5 bases and J shed 9 bases, with 11 bases lying between them. The CDR3 runs to 12 residues. Germline CDR1 is SGHTA and CDR2 is FQGNSA. The CDR3 nucleotides are TGTGCCAGCAGCCCGCTTAGAAGTGAGCAGTTCTTC. Translation gives CASSPLRSEQFF. Filled out from reference TRBV7-2 and TRBJ2-1, the complete variable domain reads GAGVSQSPSNKVTEKGKDVELRCDPISGHTALYWYRQSLGQGLEFLIYFQGNSAPDKSGLPSDRFSAERTGGSVSTLTIQRTQQEDSAVYLCASSPLRSEQFFGPGTRLTVL.

This clonotype was seen ten or more times. The chain uses TRBV12-5 and TRBJ1-4, with unresolved D. The CDR3 contains 17 residues. With 0 bases removed from V and 5 bases from J, the gap between germline ends came to 16 bases. Germline V CDR1 and CDR2: LGHNT, FRNRAP. CDR3 region: CASGLVPLKTKNEKLFF. As DNA, the CDR3 is TGTGCTAGTGGTTTGGTCCCACTGAAAACGAAGAATGAAAAACTGTTTTTT. Variable domain in full (rest from reference TRBV12-5 and TRBJ1-4): DARVTQTPRHKVTEMGQEVTMRCQPILGHNTVFWYRQTMMQGLELLAYFRNRAPLDDSGMPKDRFSAEMPDATLATLKIQPSEPRDSAVYFCASGLVPLKTKNEKLFFGSGTQLSVL.

This clonotype was detected ten times or more. The chain carries TRBV2 and TRBJ2-7; D uncertain. V lost 3 bases, J lost 2 bases, and 14 bases lay in between. CDR1 is SNHLY, CDR2 FYNNEI, per germline. This CDR3 is 15 amino acids long. The CDR3 reads CASSDHLIDTYEQYF. In DNA, the CDR3 is TGTGCCAGCAGTGACCACCTCATCGACACCTACGAGCAGTACTTC.

This CDR3 reads CASRHPTGKDEAFF. The CDR3 DNA follows: TGTGCCAGTAGACACCCGACAGGGAAGGATGAAGCTTTCTTT. The chain uses TRBV19 and TRBJ1-1, with 7 bases that match TRBD1. The CDR3 loop spans 14 amino acids. Germline assignment: CDR1 LNHDA and CDR2 SQIVND (reference sequence). Trimming at V came to 6 bases and at J to 7 bases, leaving 11 bases not matched to a gene. Based on the CDR3 plus reference TRBV19 and TRBJ1-1, the full variable domain is DGGITQSPKYLFRKEGQNVTLSCEQNLNHDAMYWYRQDPGQGLRLIYYSQIVNDFQKGDIAEGYSVSREKKESFPLTVTSAQKNPTAFYLCASRHPTGKDEAFFGQGTRLTVV.

This clonotype appeared many times. V and J are TRBV10-1 and TRBJ2-5, with TRBD1 matching over 7 bases. CDR1 is WNHNN, CDR2 SYGVQD, per germline (reference sequence). V trimming: 0 bases; J trimming: 1 base; junction bases outside the gene matches: 11. This CDR3 contains 18 residues. The CDR3 reads CASSESTRGLACQETQYF. The CDR3 DNA follows: TGCGCCAGCAGTGAGTCGACGAGGGGGCTAGCCTGCCAAGAGACCCAGTACTTC.

The chain is built from TRBV20-1 and TRBJ2-1; D is perhaps TRBD1 (5 bases). Germline values: CDR1 DFQATT, CDR2 SNEGSKA (reference sequence). V was clipped by 3 bases and J by 8 bases, with 26 bases between them. The CDR3 runs to 17 residues. The CDR3 sequence is CSARGWHPGAVPDEQFF. In DNA, the CDR3 is TGCAGTGCTAGGGGTTGGCATCCTGGGGCGGTCCCGGATGAGCAGTTCTTC.

This clonotype was counted many times. CDR3 DNA sequence: TGTGCCAGCAGTTTAGGGCGGGAGACTGAGCAGTTCTTC. Protein sequence: CASSLGRETEQFF. The rearrangement joins TRBV12-3 or TRBV12-4 to TRBJ2-1; 7 bases are shared with TRBD2. This CDR3 is built from 13 residues. The ends lost 1 base at V and 9 bases at J; junction bases unmatched: 3.

J is TRBJ2-3 and V is TRBV25-1, with 9 bases identical to TRBD2. The length of the CDR3 is 16 residues. Trimming at V came to 2 bases and at J to 2 bases, leaving 5 bases not matched to a gene. The V gene's germline CDR1 is MGHDK and CDR2 SYGVNS. The CDR3 bases are TGTGCCAGCAGTGAACATCTAGCGGGATTCACAGATACGCAGTATTTT. Its protein product is CASSEHLAGFTDTQYF.

This clonotype has only one observation. The V gene is TRBV5-1, the J gene TRBJ1-1, with D perhaps matching TRBD1 (5 bases). The germline V gene has CDR1 SGHRS and CDR2 YFSETQ. V lost 1 base to trimming and J lost 11 bases, with 15 bases between them. The CDR3 runs 13 residues. The CDR3 DNA sequence: TGCGCCAGCAGCTTGTATCGGGGCGGGCACGCTTTCTTT. Its translation is CASSLYRGGHAFF.

This clonotype was observed many times. Germline is not matched at one junction end, which may reflect a read error. The chain recombines TRBV5-1 with TRBJ2-7; 11 bases line up with TRBD1. Germline V lookup: CDR1 SGHRS, CDR2 YFSETQ. The CDR3 is 14 amino acids. The CDR3 nucleotides are TGTGCCAGCAGTTTGGGACAGGGGGCCTACGAGCAGTACTTC. It encodes CASSLGQGAYEQYF.

This clonotype has ten or more counts. The gene calls are TRBV12-3 or TRBV12-4 and TRBJ2-3; 9 bases line up with TRBD1. The CDR3 covers 16 residues. Trimming at V came to 5 bases and at J to 5 bases, leaving 11 bases not matched to a gene. This CDR3 is CASSPLGTGRQDTQYF. DNA of the CDR3: TGTGCCAGCAGTCCCCTCGGGACAGGGCGTCAAGATACGCAGTATTTT.

As concerns this clonotype: This may stem from a read error, because a much larger clone lies one nucleotide away. The chain employs TRBV28 and TRBJ1-1; D gene ambiguous. Trimming left V 7 bases short and J 0 bases short, with 9 bases between. The CDR3 is 13 amino acids. Germline V gives CDR1 MDHEN, CDR2 SYDVKM. The CDR3 is CASTGGMNTEAFF. The CDR3, as DNA: TGTGCCAGCACAGGAGGAATGAACACTGAAGCTTTCTTT.

This clonotype has just a few counts. The chain is built from TRBV20-1 and TRBJ2-2; D may match TRBD1 or TRBD2 (5 bases each). From germline, CDR1 is DFQATT and CDR2 SNEGSKA (reference sequence). The CDR3 extends over 13 amino acids. V shed 7 bases and J shed 3 bases, with 12 bases lying between them. CDR3 DNA: TGCAGTGTCCGGGGACGTCACACCGGGGAGCTGTTTTTT. Translating gives CSVRGRHTGELFF.

This clonotype was detected many times. In DNA form, the CDR3 reads TGTGCCAGCAGCTCGGGACTAGGGGCAGATACGCAGTATTTT. It specifies CASSSGLGADTQYF. V usage is TRBV7-2 and J usage is TRBJ2-3, with 8 positions matching TRBD2. The CDR3 runs 14 residues. The V and J ends lost 4 bases and 4 bases, in that order; junction bases with no gene match: 4. Per the germline V gene, CDR1 is SGHTA and CDR2 is FQGNSA.

The table lists this clonotype with many counts. This sequence joins TRBV2 and TRBJ2-3; 9 nucleotides agree with TRBD2. V lost 1 base and J lost 2; bases outside the gene matches: 4. The CDR3 has 16 amino acids. CDR1 is SNHLY and CDR2 is FYNNEI in the germline V gene. In nucleotides, the CDR3 is TGTGCCAGCAGTGAAGTTGCTAGCGGGATCACAGATACGCAGTATTTT. The encoded protein is CASSEVASGITDTQYF.

There are many counts of this clonotype. The J gene is TRBJ2-5, the V gene TRBV29-1, with D maybe TRBD2 (5 bases). V lost 1 base, J lost 5 bases, and 8 bases lay in between. The CDR3 is 12 residues long. CDR1 and CDR2 (germline): SQVTM, ANQGSEA. The CDR3 sequence: CSVEVGGETQYF. CDR3 bases: TGCAGCGTTGAAGTCGGCGGGGAGACCCAGTACTTC.

This clonotype was recorded at least ten times. The chain employs TRBV30 and TRBJ2-7; no definite D call. The CDR3 contains 11 residues. The V and J ends lost 3 bases and 6 bases respectively, with 9 bases between them. Germline CDR1 GTSNPN, CDR2 SVGIG (reference sequence). CDR3 bases: TGTGCCTGGAGCCCAGAAGCCGAGCAGTACTTC. Translation gives CAWSPEAEQYF.

This clonotype showed up just once. The chain joins TRBV28 to TRBJ1-1, with TRBD1 matching 11 bases. Germline-derived CDR1 and CDR2 are MDHEN and SYDVKM. This CDR3 is built from 12 residues. V shed 5 bases and J 10 bases; nucleotides not matched to a gene: 3. The CDR3 DNA is TGTGCCAGCAGTGGACAGGGGGCCAGAGCTTTCTTT. Protein: CASSGQGARAFF.

This clonotype was counted many times. This chain uses TRBV12-3 or TRBV12-4 with TRBJ1-6; unclear D gene. The V and J ends lost 6 bases and 10 bases respectively, with 16 bases between them. The CDR3 runs to 14 residues. The CDR3 DNA reads TGTGCCAGCAGCGTTGCCGGCTATAGGTCACCCCTCCACTTT. Protein: CASSVAGYRSPLHF.

This clonotype was observed at least ten times. The V call is TRBV11-2, the J call TRBJ2-1; no clear D gene. The germline CDR1 and CDR2 sequences are SGHAT and FQNNGV. V gave up 1 base and J gave up 4 bases, with 11 bases separating them. This CDR3 comprises 15 residues. CDR3 in DNA: TGTGCCAGCAGCTTAGCCGGAACCCTTTACAATGAGCAGTTCTTC. This gives the protein CASSLAGTLYNEQFF.

There are many counts of this clonotype. This sequence joins TRBV30 and TRBJ1-1, with no clear D. With 0 bases removed from V and 0 bases from J, the gap between germline ends came to 14 bases. CDR1 is GTSNPN and CDR2 is SVGIG in the germline V gene (reference sequence). CDR3 size: 16 residues. The CDR3 sequence is CAWSVQTALMNTEAFF. CDR3 sequence (DNA): TGTGCCTGGAGTGTACAAACAGCGCTCATGAACACTGAAGCTTTCTTT.

The gene calls are TRBV6-8 and TRBJ2-7; 9 positions agree with TRBD1. The CDR3 extends over 14 amino acids. V dropped 6 bases and J dropped 1; count of bases not matched to a gene: 4. CDR1 is MNHGY, CDR2 SAAAGT, per germline. Written as DNA, the CDR3 is TGTGCCAGCAGAAGACAGGGGGGGTCCTACGAGCAGTACTTC. It translates to CASRRQGGSYEQYF.

This clonotype has only a few counts. The J gene is TRBJ2-1, the V gene TRBV5-8; 11 positions match TRBD2. This CDR3 is built from 14 residues. The germline CDR1 and CDR2 sequences are SGHTS and YDEGEE. The V gene end was trimmed by 0 bases and the J gene end by 9 bases; junction bases not matched to a gene: 2. The CDR3, as DNA: TGTGCCAGCAGCTTGGCGACTAGCGGGGTTGAGCAGTTCTTC. This encodes CASSLATSGVEQFF.

Many counts were recorded for this clonotype. V gene TRBV7-2 combines with J gene TRBJ2-3, with D possibly being TRBD1 (6 bases). V was clipped by 5 bases and J by 3 bases, with 15 bases between them. The germline CDR1 and CDR2 sequences are SGHTA and FQGNSA. CDR3 length equals 15 residues. CDR3 DNA sequence: TGTGCCAGCAGCACGCCATCTACAGGGACAGATACGCAGTATTTT. Protein product: CASSTPSTGTDTQYF. Using reference TRBV7-2 and TRBJ2-3 for the parts outside the CDR3, the full variable domain is GAGVSQSPSNKVTEKGKDVELRCDPISGHTALYWYRQSLGQGLEFLIYFQGNSAPDKSGLPSDRFSAERTGGSVSTLTIQRTQQEDSAVYLCASSTPSTGTDTQYFGPGTRLTVL.

Ten or more counts support this clonotype. The chain has TRBV27 and TRBJ1-2; weak D call: TRBD1 (5 bases). The germline V gene has CDR1 MNHEY and CDR2 SMNVEV (reference sequence). The CDR3 length is 16 residues. The V gene lost 0 bases and the J gene lost 3 bases, with 14 bases spanning the gap. The CDR3 protein is CASSLSGGWWDYGYTF. For the CDR3, the DNA is TGTGCCAGCAGTTTATCGGGGGGTTGGTGGGACTATGGCTACACCTTC.

This clonotype was counted at least ten times. The gene calls are TRBV20-1 and TRBJ1-1; perhaps TRBD1 as D (5 bases). V dropped 0 bases and J dropped 4 bases, with 9 bases sitting between them. CDR1 and CDR2 (germline): DFQATT, SNEGSKA (reference sequence). The CDR3 sequence is 13 residues long. CDR3 loop: CSARDLRGTEAFF. The CDR3 DNA reads as TGCAGTGCTAGAGATCTGAGGGGCACTGAAGCTTTCTTT.

This clonotype was seen repeatedly, ten times or more. This chain connects TRBV7-6 to TRBJ2-3; 14 bases fit TRBD2. V lost 4 bases to trimming and J lost 9 bases; unmatched junction nucleotides: 12. The CDR3 sequence is 17 residues long. The V gene's germline CDR1 is SGHVS and CDR2 FNYEAQ. CDR3 sequence: CASSSVGTSGSRDTQYF. CDR3 bases: TGTGCCAGCAGCTCCGTTGGGACTAGCGGGAGCCGGGACACGCAGTATTTT. The whole variable domain, remainder taken from reference TRBV7-6 and TRBJ2-3, is GAGVSQSPRYKVTKRGQDVALRCDPISGHVSLYWYRQALGQGPEFLTYFNYEAQQDKSGLPNDRFSAERPEGSISTLTIQRTEQRDSAMYRCASSSVGTSGSRDTQYFGPGTRLTVL.

The chain joins TRBV6-2 or TRBV6-3 to TRBJ2-1; D perhaps matches TRBD2 (6 bases). Trimming shortened V by 6 bases and J by 11 bases, and 20 bases separated the two germline ends. The germline V gene encodes CDR1 MNHEY and CDR2 SVGEGT. This CDR3 has 14 residues. CDR3 protein: CASSSPNRDSQQFF. The DNA for the CDR3 is TGTGCCAGCAGCTCACCTAATCGGGACTCACAGCAGTTCTTC.

The chain carries TRBV2 and TRBJ1-2; possibly TRBD1 for D (6 bases). The CDR3 loop spans 15 amino acids. The germline V gene encodes CDR1 SNHLY and CDR2 FYNNEI. With 2 bases removed from V and 8 bases from J, the gap between germline ends came to 18 bases. DNA of the CDR3: TGTGCCAGCAGTGAAAGGGGGACGAGGGTTGAAGGCTACACCTTC. Its translation is CASSERGTRVEGYTF.